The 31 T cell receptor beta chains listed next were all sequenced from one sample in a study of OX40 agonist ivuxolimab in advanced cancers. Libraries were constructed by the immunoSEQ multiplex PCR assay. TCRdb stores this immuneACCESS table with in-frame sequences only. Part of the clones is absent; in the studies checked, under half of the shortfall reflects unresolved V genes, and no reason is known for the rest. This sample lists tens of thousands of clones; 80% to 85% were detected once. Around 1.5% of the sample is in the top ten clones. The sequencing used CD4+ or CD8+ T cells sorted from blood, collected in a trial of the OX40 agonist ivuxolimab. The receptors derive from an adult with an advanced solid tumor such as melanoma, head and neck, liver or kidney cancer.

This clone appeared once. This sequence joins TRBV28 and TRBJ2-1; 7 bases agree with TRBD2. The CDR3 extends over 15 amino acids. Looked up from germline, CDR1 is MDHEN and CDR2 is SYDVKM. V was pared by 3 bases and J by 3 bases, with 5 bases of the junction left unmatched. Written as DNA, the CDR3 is TGTGCCAGCAGTTTCGGGGCTAGCGGCTACAATGAGCAGTTCTTC. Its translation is CASSFGASGYNEQFF.

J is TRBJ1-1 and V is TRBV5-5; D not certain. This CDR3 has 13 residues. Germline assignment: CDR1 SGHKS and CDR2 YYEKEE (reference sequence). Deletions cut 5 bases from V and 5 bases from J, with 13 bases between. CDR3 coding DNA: TGTGCCAGCAGTGAGGTTTCGAGGACTGAAGCTTTCTTT. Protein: CASSEVSRTEAFF.

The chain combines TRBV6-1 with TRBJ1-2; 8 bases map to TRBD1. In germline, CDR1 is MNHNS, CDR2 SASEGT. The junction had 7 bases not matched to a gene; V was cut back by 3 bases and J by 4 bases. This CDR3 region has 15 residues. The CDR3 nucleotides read TGTGCCAGCAGTGAGGTCCACAGGGGGTCCTATGGCTACACCTTC. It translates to CASSEVHRGSYGYTF.

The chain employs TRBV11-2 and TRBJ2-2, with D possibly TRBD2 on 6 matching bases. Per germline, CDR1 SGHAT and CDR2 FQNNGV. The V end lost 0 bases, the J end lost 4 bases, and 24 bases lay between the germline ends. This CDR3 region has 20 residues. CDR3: CASSLDQVAGRRYSTGELFF. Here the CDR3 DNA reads TGTGCCAGCAGCTTAGATCAAGTGGCAGGGAGGAGGTATAGCACCGGGGAGCTGTTTTTT.

CDR3 sequence: CASSTTRTRNTEAFF. Here the CDR3 DNA reads TGTGCCAGTAGTACGACTCGGACGAGGAACACTGAAGCTTTCTTT. The V and J genes are TRBV19 and TRBJ1-1; D remains unclear. Germline loops: CDR1 LNHDA, CDR2 SQIVND (reference sequence). V was clipped by 4 bases and J by 1 base, with 13 bases between them. CDR3 length equals 15 residues.

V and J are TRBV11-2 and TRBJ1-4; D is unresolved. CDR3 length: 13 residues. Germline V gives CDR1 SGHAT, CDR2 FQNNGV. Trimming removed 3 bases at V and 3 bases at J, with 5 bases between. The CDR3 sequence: CASSLDANEKLFF. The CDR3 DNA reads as TGTGCCAGCAGCTTGGACGCTAATGAAAAACTGTTTTTT.

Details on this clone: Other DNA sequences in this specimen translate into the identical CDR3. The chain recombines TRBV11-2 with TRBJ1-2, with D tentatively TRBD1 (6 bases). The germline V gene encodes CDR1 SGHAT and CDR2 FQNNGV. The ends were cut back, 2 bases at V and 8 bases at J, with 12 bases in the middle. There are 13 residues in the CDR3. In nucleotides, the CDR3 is TGTGCCAGCAGCTTATTGGGGGCCTACGGCTACACCTTC. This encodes CASSLLGAYGYTF.

The CDR3 protein is CASRTDSSYEQYF. DNA of the CDR3: TGTGCCAGCAGGACAGATTCCTCCTACGAGCAGTACTTC. The V call is TRBV6-1, the J call TRBJ2-7; tentatively, D is TRBD1 (5 bases). From germline, CDR1 is MNHNS and CDR2 SASEGT. The CDR3 covers 13 residues. The V gene lost 6 bases and the J gene lost 0 bases, with 9 bases spanning the gap.

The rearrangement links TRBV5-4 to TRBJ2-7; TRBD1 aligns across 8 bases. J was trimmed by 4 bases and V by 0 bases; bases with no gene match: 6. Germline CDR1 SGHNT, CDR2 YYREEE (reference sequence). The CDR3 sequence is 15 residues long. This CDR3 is CASSLGTGKVYEQYF. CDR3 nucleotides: TGTGCCAGCAGCTTGGGGACAGGGAAAGTTTACGAGCAGTACTTC.

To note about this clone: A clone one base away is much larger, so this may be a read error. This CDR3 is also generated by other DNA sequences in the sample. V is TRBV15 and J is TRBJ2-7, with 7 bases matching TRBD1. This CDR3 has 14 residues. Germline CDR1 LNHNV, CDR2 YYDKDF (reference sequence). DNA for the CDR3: TGCGCCACCAGCAAGACAGGGTTCTCCTACGAGCAGTACTTC. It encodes CATSKTGFSYEQYF.

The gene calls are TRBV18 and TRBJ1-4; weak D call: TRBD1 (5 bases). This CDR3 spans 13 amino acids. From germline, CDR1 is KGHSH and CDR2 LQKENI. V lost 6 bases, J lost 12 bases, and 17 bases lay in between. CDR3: CASSGTKAGELFF. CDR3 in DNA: TGTGCCAGCTCGGGGACCAAAGCGGGGGAACTGTTTTTT.

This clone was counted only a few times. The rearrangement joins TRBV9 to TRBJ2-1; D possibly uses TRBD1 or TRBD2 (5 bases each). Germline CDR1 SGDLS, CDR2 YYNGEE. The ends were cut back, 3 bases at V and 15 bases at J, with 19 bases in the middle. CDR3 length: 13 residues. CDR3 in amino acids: CASSAEGPTPLFF. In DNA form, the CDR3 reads TGTGCCAGCAGCGCCGAGGGGCCTACCCCCCTGTTCTTC.

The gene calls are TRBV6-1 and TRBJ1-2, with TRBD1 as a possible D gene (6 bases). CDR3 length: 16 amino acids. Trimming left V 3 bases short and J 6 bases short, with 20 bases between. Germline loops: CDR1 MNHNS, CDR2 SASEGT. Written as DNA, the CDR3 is TGTGCCAGCAGTGAGCCTGGTCGGGGGGGCAGCGATGGCTACACCTTC. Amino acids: CASSEPGRGGSDGYTF.

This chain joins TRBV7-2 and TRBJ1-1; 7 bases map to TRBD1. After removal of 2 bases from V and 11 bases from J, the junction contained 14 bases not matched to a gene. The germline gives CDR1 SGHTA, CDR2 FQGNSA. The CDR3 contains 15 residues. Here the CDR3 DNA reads TGTGCCAGCAGCTTACGAAGGGTCCGGGACAGACAGGCTTTCTTT. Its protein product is CASSLRRVRDRQAFF.

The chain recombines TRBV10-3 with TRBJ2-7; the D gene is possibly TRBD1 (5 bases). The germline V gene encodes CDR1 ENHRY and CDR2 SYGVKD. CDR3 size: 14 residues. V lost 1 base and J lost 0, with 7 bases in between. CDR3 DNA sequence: TGTGCCATCAGTGAGTTGGGGCTCTCCTACGAGCAGTACTTC. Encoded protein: CAISELGLSYEQYF.

The CDR3: CASAPTDRENNEQFF. In DNA, the CDR3 is TGCGCCAGCGCGCCCACGGACAGGGAAAACAATGAGCAGTTCTTC. The chain carries TRBV5-1 and TRBJ2-1, with 8 bases fitting TRBD1. Trimming cost V 7 bases and J 5 bases; bases outside gene matches: 11. The CDR3 sequence is 15 residues long. Germline lookup yields CDR1 SGHRS and CDR2 YFSETQ.

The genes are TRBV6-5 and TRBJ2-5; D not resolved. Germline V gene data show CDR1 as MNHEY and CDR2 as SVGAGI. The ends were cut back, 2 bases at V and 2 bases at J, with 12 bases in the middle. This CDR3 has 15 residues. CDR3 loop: CASSYLKVFQETQYF. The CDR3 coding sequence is TGTGCCAGCAGTTACCTAAAGGTTTTTCAAGAGACCCAGTACTTC.

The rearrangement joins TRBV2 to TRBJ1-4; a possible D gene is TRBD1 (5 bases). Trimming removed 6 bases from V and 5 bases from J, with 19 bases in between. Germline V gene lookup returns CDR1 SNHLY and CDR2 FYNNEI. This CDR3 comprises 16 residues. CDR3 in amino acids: CASSPSLPGGNEKLFF. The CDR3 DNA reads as TGTGCCAGCAGCCCAAGCCTGCCCGGGGGGAATGAAAAACTGTTTTTT.

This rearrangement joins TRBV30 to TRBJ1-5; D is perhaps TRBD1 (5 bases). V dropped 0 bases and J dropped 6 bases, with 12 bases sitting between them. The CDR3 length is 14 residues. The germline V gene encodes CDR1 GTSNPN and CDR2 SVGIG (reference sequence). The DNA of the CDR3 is TGTGCCTGGAGTGTAGGCAGGGCGGGTCAGCCCCAGCATTTT. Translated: CAWSVGRAGQPQHF.

In DNA, the CDR3 is TGTGCCAGCTCACCACCGACAGGGGTTGAGCAGTACTTC. This sequence encodes CASSPPTGVEQYF. V and J are TRBV18 and TRBJ2-7; 8 positions match TRBD1. There are 13 residues in the CDR3. V lost 0 bases and J lost 7; bases outside the gene matches: 2. Germline CDR1 is KGHSH and CDR2 is LQKENI.

The CDR3 sequence is CASSLSGAQDGYTF. For the CDR3, the DNA is TGTGCCAGCAGTTTAAGTGGGGCACAGGATGGCTACACCTTC. This chain uses TRBV28 with TRBJ1-2; the D gene is possibly TRBD1 (5 bases). The CDR3 runs to 14 residues. Germline assignment: CDR1 MDHEN and CDR2 SYDVKM. The V and J ends lost 2 bases and 6 bases respectively, with 13 bases between them.

The CDR3 nucleotides read TGTGCCAGCAGTGATTGGACTAGCGGGAGTTACGAGCAGTACTTC. Amino acids: CASSDWTSGSYEQYF. This sequence joins TRBV25-1 and TRBJ2-7; TRBD2 aligns across 13 bases. The germline V gene encodes CDR1 MGHDK and CDR2 SYGVNS. The CDR3 is made up of 15 amino acids. V dropped 3 bases and J dropped 4; count of bases not matched to a gene: 3.

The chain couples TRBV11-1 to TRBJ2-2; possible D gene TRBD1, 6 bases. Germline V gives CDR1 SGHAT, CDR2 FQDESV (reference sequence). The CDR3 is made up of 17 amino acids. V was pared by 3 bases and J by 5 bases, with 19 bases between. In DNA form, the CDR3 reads TGTGCCAGCAGCTTGGGTACTTGGGAGCAGGGGACCGGGGAGCTGTTTTTT. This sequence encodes CASSLGTWEQGTGELFF. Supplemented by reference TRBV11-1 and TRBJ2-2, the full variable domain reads EAEVAQSPRYKITEKSQAVAFWCDPISGHATLYWYRQILGQGPELLVQFQDESVVDDSQLPKDRFSAERLKGVDSTLKIQPAELGDSAMYLCASSLGTWEQGTGELFFGEGSRLTVL.

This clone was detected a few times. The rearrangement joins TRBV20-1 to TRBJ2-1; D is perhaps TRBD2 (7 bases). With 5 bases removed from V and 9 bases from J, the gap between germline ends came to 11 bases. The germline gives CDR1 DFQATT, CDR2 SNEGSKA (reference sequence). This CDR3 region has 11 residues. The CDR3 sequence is CSARGAIEQFF. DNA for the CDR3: TGCAGTGCTCGGGGGGCTATTGAGCAGTTCTTC.

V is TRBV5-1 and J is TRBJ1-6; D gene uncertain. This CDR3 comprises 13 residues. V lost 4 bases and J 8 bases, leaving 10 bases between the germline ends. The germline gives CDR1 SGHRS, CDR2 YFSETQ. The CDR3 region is CASSGILDSPLHF. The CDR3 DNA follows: TGCGCCAGCAGCGGTATACTAGATTCACCCCTCCACTTT.

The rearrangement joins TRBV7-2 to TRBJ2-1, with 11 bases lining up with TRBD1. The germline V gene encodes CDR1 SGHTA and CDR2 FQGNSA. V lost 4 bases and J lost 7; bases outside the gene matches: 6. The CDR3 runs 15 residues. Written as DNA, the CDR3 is TGTGCCAGCAGCTCCCGGGACAGGGGGTATAATGAGCAGTTCTTC. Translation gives CASSSRDRGYNEQFF.

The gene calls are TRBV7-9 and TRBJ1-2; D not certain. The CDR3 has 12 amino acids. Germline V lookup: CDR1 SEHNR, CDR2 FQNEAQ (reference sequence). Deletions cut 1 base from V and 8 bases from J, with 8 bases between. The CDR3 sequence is CASSLEENGYTF. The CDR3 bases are TGTGCCAGCAGCTTAGAAGAAAACGGCTACACCTTC.

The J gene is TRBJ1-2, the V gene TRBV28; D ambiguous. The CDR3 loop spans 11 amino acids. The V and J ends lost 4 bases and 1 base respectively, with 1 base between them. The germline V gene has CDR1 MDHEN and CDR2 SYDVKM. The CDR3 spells CASSYNYGYTF. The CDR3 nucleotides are TGTGCCAGCAGTTATAACTATGGCTACACCTTC.

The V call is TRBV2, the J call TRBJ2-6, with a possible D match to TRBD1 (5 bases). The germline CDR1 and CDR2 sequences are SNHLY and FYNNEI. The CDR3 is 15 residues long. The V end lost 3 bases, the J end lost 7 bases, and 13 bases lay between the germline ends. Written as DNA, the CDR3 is TGTGCCAGCAGTGATGGGGCTCCCGGCGCCAACGTCCTGACTTTC. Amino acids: CASSDGAPGANVLTF.

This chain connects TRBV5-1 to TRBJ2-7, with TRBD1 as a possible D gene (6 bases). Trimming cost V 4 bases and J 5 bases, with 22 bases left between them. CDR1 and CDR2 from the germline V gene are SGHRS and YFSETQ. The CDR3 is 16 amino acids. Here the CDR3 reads CASSPQPGQSIHEQYF. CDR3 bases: TGCGCCAGCAGCCCGCAGCCGGGACAATCCATTCACGAGCAGTACTTC.

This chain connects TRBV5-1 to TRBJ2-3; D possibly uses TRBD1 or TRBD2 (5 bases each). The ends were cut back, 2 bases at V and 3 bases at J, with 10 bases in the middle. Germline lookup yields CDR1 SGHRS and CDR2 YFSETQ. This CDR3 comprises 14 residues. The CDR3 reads CASSFGTLTDTQYF. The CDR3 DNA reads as TGCGCCAGCAGCTTCGGGACCTTGACAGATACGCAGTATTTT.